These 9 T cell receptor beta chains were all obtained from the same sample, sequenced in a study of T cell changes during pregnancy in multiple sclerosis. TCRdb keeps only in-frame clones here, not all; method: immunoSEQ multiplex PCR. The sample lists some 41,000 clones, 90% occurring once. The sample here was CD8+ T cells from peripheral blood mononuclear cells, taken in the first trimester of pregnancy. Every receptor here comes from a female donor with multiple sclerosis, enrolled in a pregnancy study.

CDR3 protein: CASSLELPEPTNYGYTF. The CDR3, as DNA: TGTGCCAGCAGCTTAGAGCTTCCCGAACCTACCAACTATGGCTACACCTTC. The rearrangement joins TRBV11-2 to TRBJ1-2, with D unresolved. CDR3 length: 17 amino acids. V was trimmed by 0 bases and J by 2 bases, leaving 16 bases between them. CDR1 and CDR2 (germline): SGHAT, FQNNGV.

The V call is TRBV15, the J call TRBJ2-1; 8 bases map to TRBD1. Germline-derived CDR1 and CDR2 are LNHNV and YYDKDF (reference sequence). V was clipped by 5 bases and J by 3 bases; unmatched bases: 12. There are 17 residues in the CDR3. CDR3 in amino acids: CATSGLNRGSSYNEQFF. In nucleotides, the CDR3 is TGTGCCACCAGCGGCCTGAACAGGGGGAGTAGCTACAATGAGCAGTTCTTC.

The genes are TRBV4-1 and TRBJ1-1; D call uncertain. Germline V gives CDR1 MGHRA, CDR2 YSYEKL. The CDR3 extends over 14 amino acids. Trimming removed 1 base from V and 0 bases from J, with 6 bases in between. The CDR3 loop reads CASSQGGMNTEAFF. The CDR3 DNA reads TGCGCCAGCAGCCAAGGAGGGATGAACACTGAAGCTTTCTTT.

Here the CDR3 reads CASSTGQGAPWEQYF. In DNA, the CDR3 is TGTGCCAGCAGCACGGGACAGGGGGCTCCTTGGGAGCAGTACTTC. The gene calls are TRBV6-1 and TRBJ2-7, with 12 bases aligning to TRBD1. The CDR3 runs to 15 residues. V lost 6 bases, J lost 7 bases, and 10 bases stayed unmatched. Germline assignment: CDR1 MNHNS and CDR2 SASEGT.

J is TRBJ1-1 and V is TRBV5-1, with D uncertain. The germline V gene encodes CDR1 SGHRS and CDR2 YFSETQ. The CDR3 is 16 residues long. The V end lost 3 bases, the J end lost 0 bases, and 15 bases lay between the germline ends. CDR3 residues: CASSSGGRVLNTEAFF. CDR3 nucleotides: TGCGCCAGCAGCTCGGGTGGGCGGGTTTTGAACACTGAAGCTTTCTTT.

CDR3: CASSLSYPTSGRYDEQFF. DNA of the CDR3: TGTGCCAGCAGTTTATCCTACCCCACTAGCGGGAGGTATGATGAGCAGTTCTTC. The J gene is TRBJ2-1, the V gene TRBV27; 12 nucleotides agree with TRBD2. Germline loops: CDR1 MNHEY, CDR2 SMNVEV (reference sequence). V lost 0 bases, J lost 8 bases, and 11 bases stayed unmatched. This CDR3 spans 18 amino acids.

The gene calls are TRBV6-4 and TRBJ2-3; 7 bases agree with TRBD2. This CDR3 has 15 amino acids. Germline values: CDR1 MRHNA, CDR2 SNTAGT. Trimming removed 4 bases from V and 2 bases from J; junction bases left unmatched: 6. CDR3 nucleotides: TGTGCCAGCAGTGCGACTAGCAGTCTCACAGATACGCAGTATTTT. Protein: CASSATSSLTDTQYF.

This clone ranks as medium-sized. The V gene is TRBV15, the J gene TRBJ2-7, with 8 bases fitting TRBD2. The CDR3 sequence is 15 residues long. The V gene end was trimmed by 5 bases and the J gene end by 2 bases; junction bases not matched to a gene: 8. In germline, CDR1 is LNHNV, CDR2 YYDKDF (reference sequence). The CDR3 nucleotides are TGTGCCACCAGCCTAAGTTCCGGGGGGGCCTACGAGCAGTACTTC. This sequence encodes CATSLSSGGAYEQYF.

This chain uses TRBV27 with TRBJ2-7; a possible D gene is TRBD2 (6 bases). V was pared by 8 bases and J by 4 bases, with 12 bases between. CDR1 MNHEY and CDR2 SMNVEV come from the germline V gene (reference sequence). This CDR3 region has 12 residues. The DNA for the CDR3 is TGTGCCAGCGGGACTGTGGTGTACGAGCAGTACTTC. Encoded protein: CASGTVVYEQYF.